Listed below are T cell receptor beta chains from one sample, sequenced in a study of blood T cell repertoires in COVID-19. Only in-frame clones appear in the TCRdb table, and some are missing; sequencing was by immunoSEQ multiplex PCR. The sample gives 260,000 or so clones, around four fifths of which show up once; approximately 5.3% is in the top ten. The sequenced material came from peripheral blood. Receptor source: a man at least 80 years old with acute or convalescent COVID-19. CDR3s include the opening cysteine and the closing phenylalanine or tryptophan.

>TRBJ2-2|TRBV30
CAWSVPGLAGGALGTGELFF
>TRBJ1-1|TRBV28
CASSWTDSVNTEAFF
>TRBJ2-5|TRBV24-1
CATSDLPRGTHYFQETQYF
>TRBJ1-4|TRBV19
CASSIGRGTNEKLFF
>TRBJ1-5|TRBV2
CASSQDRANQPQHF
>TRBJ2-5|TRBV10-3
CAIRAASGGAGETQYF
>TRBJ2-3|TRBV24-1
CATSDLRGGSTDTQYF
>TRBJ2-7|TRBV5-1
CASSFSETGGPAYEQYF
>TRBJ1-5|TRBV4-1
CASSQGAGGGNQPQHF
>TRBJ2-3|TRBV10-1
CASSESRTGGTDTQYF
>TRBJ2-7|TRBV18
CASSPARGYEQYF
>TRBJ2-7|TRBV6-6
CASTPSTGVNEQYF
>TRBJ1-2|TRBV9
CASSVGSGYGYTF
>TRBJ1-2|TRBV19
CASKSRTTGFYYGYTF
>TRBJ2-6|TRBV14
CASRAGANVLTF
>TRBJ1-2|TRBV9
CASSRGTGYGYTF
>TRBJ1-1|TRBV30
CAWSLTGAAFF
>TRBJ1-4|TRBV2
CASTGTGNEKLFF
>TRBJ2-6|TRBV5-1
CAPAASGDSGANVLTF
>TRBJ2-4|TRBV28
CASRRTVENIQYF
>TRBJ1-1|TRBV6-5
CASSYSGQRNTEAFF
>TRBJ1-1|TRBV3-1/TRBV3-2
CASSRAAGQGTEAFF
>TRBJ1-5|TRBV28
CATRKVSGTGFYSNQPQHF
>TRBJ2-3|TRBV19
CASSIRTNLGLAVSTDTQYF